Each of the 5 T cell receptor beta chains below was sequenced from the same sample in a study of blood T cell repertoires in COVID-19. The assay was immunoSEQ multiplex PCR, and TCRdb's table has in-frame clones only and misses some. The table includes about 170,000 clones, about 88% detected once. The specimen was peripheral blood. The receptors were gathered from a woman of 80 years or more in a cohort sampled during active or convalescent COVID-19.

CDR3 nucleotide sequence: TGCAGCGTTGACCCCAGGGCAGGAAATGGCTACACCTTC. It is translated as CSVDPRAGNGYTF. V gene TRBV29-1 combines with J gene TRBJ1-2, with a weak D call TRBD1 (5 bases). CDR3 size: 13 residues. V was pared by 3 bases and J by 6 bases, with 14 bases between. Germline V CDR1 and CDR2: SQVTM, ANQGSEA. Using reference TRBV29-1 and TRBJ1-2 for the parts outside the CDR3, the full variable domain is SAVISQKPSRDICQRGTSLTIQCQVDSQVTMMFWYRQQPGQSLTLIATANQGSEATYESGFVIDKFPISRPNLTFSTLTVSNMSPEDSSIYLCSVDPRAGNGYTFGSGTRLTVV.

The chain joins TRBV11-3 to TRBJ2-7; 10 bases agree with TRBD1. CDR1 and CDR2 (germline): SGHNT, YENEEA. The junction had 1 base not matched to a gene; V was cut back by 4 bases and J by 1 base. This CDR3 spans 14 amino acids. DNA for the CDR3: TGTGCCAGCAGCTCGGGACAGGGGTCCTACGAGCAGTACTTC. Amino acid sequence: CASSSGQGSYEQYF.

The rearrangement joins TRBV7-9 to TRBJ1-4; D unresolved. This CDR3 has 12 amino acids. Germline CDR1 reads SEHNR; CDR2 reads FQNEAQ (reference sequence). Trimming pared 6 bases from V and 8 bases from J, leaving 10 bases between. CDR3 in amino acids: CASRSNNEKLFF. Here the CDR3 DNA reads TGTGCCAGCAGGAGTAATAACGAAAAACTGTTTTTT.

This sequence joins TRBV19 and TRBJ1-1; a possible D gene is TRBD1 (5 bases). The V end was cut by 5 bases, the J end by 0 bases, with 10 bases between. There are 14 residues in the CDR3. Germline V lookup: CDR1 LNHDA, CDR2 SQIVND (reference sequence). The CDR3 reads CASSYKQVNTEAFF. Here the CDR3 DNA reads TGTGCCAGTAGTTATAAACAGGTGAACACTGAAGCTTTCTTT.

This clone was counted once. The rearrangement joins TRBV5-1 to TRBJ2-1; D gene unclear. V dropped 4 bases and J dropped 0 bases, with 8 bases sitting between them. This CDR3 comprises 14 residues. Germline V CDR1 and CDR2: SGHRS, YFSETQ. CDR3 coding DNA: TGCGCCAGCAGCCTCCTAAGCTCCTACAATGAGCAGTTCTTC. Encoded protein: CASSLLSSYNEQFF.